The 26 T cell receptor beta chains listed next were all sequenced from one sample in a study of blood T cell repertoires in COVID-19. Libraries were prepared by immunoSEQ multiplex PCR; TCRdb keeps only in-frame clonotypes and omits some of them. The sample shows about 200,000 clones, roughly 89% of them seen only once. The source material was PBMCs or T cells enriched from blood (not recorded which). These receptors originate from a woman between 40 and 55 years old with acute COVID-19.

The rearrangement links TRBV5-4 to TRBJ1-2; possible D gene TRBD1, 5 bases. This CDR3 comprises 13 residues. Trimming left V 0 bases short and J 8 bases short, with 11 bases between. Germline CDR1 and CDR2: SGHNT and YYREEE (reference sequence). Here the CDR3 DNA reads TGTGCCAGCAGCTTGGCAGGGATAGGGGGCTACACCTTC. Its protein is CASSLAGIGGYTF.

This clone was seen just once. This chain joins TRBV19 and TRBJ1-5, with TRBD1 matching over 9 bases. The CDR3 runs 15 residues. CDR1 LNHDA and CDR2 SQIVND come from the germline V gene (reference sequence). The trim removed 5 bases at V and 6 bases at J, leaving 8 bases unmatched. The CDR3 region is CASSVGQGLSQPQHF. The CDR3 region has the DNA TGTGCCAGTAGTGTCGGACAGGGGTTGAGTCAGCCCCAGCATTTT.

V is TRBV6-6 and J is TRBJ2-7; D is perhaps TRBD1 (6 bases). CDR1 is MNHNY and CDR2 is SVGAGI in the germline V gene (reference sequence). The CDR3 runs to 15 residues. V lost 2 bases, J lost 6 bases, and 17 bases lay in between. CDR3 bases: TGTGCCAGCAGTTACCTCACAGGGACCCCCTCCGAGCAGTACTTC. It specifies CASSYLTGTPSEQYF.

The chain carries TRBV4-1 and TRBJ1-1; D is undetermined. The CDR3 totals 15 residues. Germline V gene sequence: CDR1 MGHRA, CDR2 YSYEKL. The V and J ends lost 1 base and 0 bases respectively, with 9 bases between them. The CDR3 spells CASSQGEGLNTEAFF. The CDR3, as DNA: TGCGCCAGCAGCCAAGGGGAGGGTCTGAACACTGAAGCTTTCTTT.

This chain connects TRBV6-5 to TRBJ1-1; D is unresolved. Trimming pared 0 bases from V and 8 bases from J, leaving 10 bases between. This CDR3 is built from 13 residues. Germline CDR1 is MNHEY and CDR2 is SVGAGI. The CDR3 DNA reads TGTGCCAGCAGTTACTCGATACAGCTAGAAGCTTTCTTT. Translating gives CASSYSIQLEAFF.

The chain couples TRBV28 to TRBJ2-5, with 15 bases identical to TRBD2. J was trimmed by 5 bases and V by 5 bases; bases with no gene match: 3. There are 15 residues in the CDR3. CDR1 is MDHEN, CDR2 SYDVKM, per germline. CDR3 sequence (DNA): TGTGCCAGCAGTGGGACTAGCGGGGGGTGGGAGACCCAGTACTTC. It is translated as CASSGTSGGWETQYF.

The CDR3 coding sequence is TGTGCCAGCAGCCCGAGACAGGCCCTGAGCAATCAGCCCCAGCATTTT. Protein: CASSPRQALSNQPQHF. The V call is TRBV5-8, the J call TRBJ1-5, with a weak D call TRBD1 (6 bases). Germline CDR1 and CDR2: SGHTS and YDEGEE. Deletions cut 4 bases from V and 1 base from J, with 15 bases between. This CDR3 spans 16 amino acids.

The chain links TRBV7-2 to TRBJ2-7; 8 bases are a match to TRBD2. V was pared by 3 bases and J by 0 bases, with 16 bases of the junction left unmatched. The length of the CDR3 is 19 residues. Per the germline V gene, CDR1 is SGHTA and CDR2 is FQGNSA. DNA of the CDR3: TGTGCCAGCAGCTTGGCCTACGGGAGGTCAAGCGGGAGCTCCTACGAGCAGTACTTC. Amino acids: CASSLAYGRSSGSSYEQYF.

This clone was seen once. The rearrangement joins TRBV14 to TRBJ2-7; D unclear. With 1 base removed from V and 3 bases from J, the gap between germline ends came to 4 bases. The length of the CDR3 is 12 residues. Germline V gene lookup returns CDR1 SGHDN and CDR2 FVKESK. Here the CDR3 reads CASSQAVYEQYF. For the CDR3, the DNA is TGTGCCAGCAGCCAAGCCGTCTACGAGCAGTACTTC.

This clone was recorded only once. This chain uses TRBV3-1 (or the pseudogene TRBV3-2) with TRBJ2-7, with 7 bases identical to TRBD2. Germline V gene sequence: CDR1 LGHDT, CDR2 YNNKEL (reference sequence). This CDR3 has 15 residues. V was pared by 5 bases and J by 4 bases, with 11 bases of the junction left unmatched. The CDR3 loop is CASSSASGGSYEQYF. Here the CDR3 DNA reads TGTGCCAGCAGCAGCGCTTCGGGAGGATCTTACGAGCAGTACTTC.

The J gene is TRBJ2-4, the V gene TRBV27; TRBD1 agrees at 9 bases. Germline V CDR1 and CDR2: MNHEY, SMNVEV (reference sequence). The trim removed 2 bases at V and 1 base at J, leaving 3 bases unmatched. The CDR3 length is 16 residues. The CDR3 sequence: CASSLLGQGAKNIQYF. CDR3 in DNA: TGTGCCAGCAGTTTACTTGGACAGGGGGCCAAAAACATTCAGTACTTC.

This clone was detected only a few times. This chain connects TRBV2 to TRBJ1-4; 8 bases agree with TRBD1. J was trimmed by 10 bases and V by 6 bases; bases with no gene match: 10. The CDR3 is 14 amino acids. Germline loops: CDR1 SNHLY, CDR2 FYNNEI. As DNA, the CDR3 is TGTGCCAGCAGACAAGACAGGGGTGCTCGAAAACTGTTTTTT. The encoded protein is CASRQDRGARKLFF.

This rearrangement joins TRBV5-1 to TRBJ1-4, with D perhaps TRBD1 (6 bases). The CDR3 loop spans 14 amino acids. Deletions cut 2 bases from V and 1 base from J, with 6 bases between. The germline CDR1 and CDR2 sequences are SGHRS and YFSETQ. The DNA for the CDR3 is TGCGCCAGCAGCTTACAGGGAACTAATGAAAAACTGTTTTTT. Translated, it gives CASSLQGTNEKLFF. Using reference TRBV5-1 and TRBJ1-4 for the parts outside the CDR3, the full variable domain is KAGVTQTPRYLIKTRGQQVTLSCSPISGHRSVSWYQQTPGQGLQFLFEYFSETQRNKGNFPGRFSGRQFSNSRSEMNVSTLELGDSALYLCASSLQGTNEKLFFGSGTQLSVL.

This chain connects TRBV7-9 to TRBJ2-1; D remains unclear. CDR1 is SEHNR and CDR2 is FQNEAQ in the germline V gene (reference sequence). The length of the CDR3 is 14 residues. The V end was cut by 5 bases, the J end by 8 bases, with 16 bases between. The CDR3 loop is CASSAQTARHEQFF. The DNA for the CDR3 is TGTGCCAGCAGCGCTCAGACTGCTCGGCATGAGCAGTTCTTC.

This sequence joins TRBV7-9 and TRBJ1-4, with a weak D call TRBD1 (5 bases). Per the germline V gene, CDR1 is SEHNR and CDR2 is FQNEAQ (reference sequence). This CDR3 contains 15 residues. Trimming left V 0 bases short and J 8 bases short, with 13 bases between. The CDR3 bases are TGTGCCAGCAGCTTAGCTCAGGGTATTCAAGAAAAACTGTTTTTT. Amino acid sequence: CASSLAQGIQEKLFF. The complete variable domain, with remaining parts taken from reference TRBV7-9 and TRBJ1-4, reads DTGVSQNPRHKITKRGQNVTFRCDPISEHNRLYWYRQTLGQGPEFLTYFQNEAQLEKSRLLSDRFSAERPKGSFSTLEIQRTEQGDSAMYLCASSLAQGIQEKLFFGSGTQLSVL.

This clone was observed once. The chain uses TRBV14 and TRBJ2-1; TRBD1 is a possible D gene (8 bases). Germline CDR1 SGHDN, CDR2 FVKESK. The CDR3 extends over 13 amino acids. V shed 10 bases and J shed 7 bases, with 17 bases lying between them. CDR3 nucleotide sequence: TGTGCCATCCCCGGACAGGGAGGGAATGAGCAGTTCTTC. Translated, it gives CAIPGQGGNEQFF.

In this sample, this clone turned up a few times. The gene calls are TRBV23-1 and TRBJ1-4; the D gene is possibly TRBD1 (6 bases). TRBV23-1 is placed among ORFs of uncertain function. V lost 3 bases and J 6 bases, leaving 8 bases between the germline ends. CDR3 size: 13 residues. This chain's CDR3 is CASSQYRDEKLFF. CDR3 coding DNA: TGCGCCAGCAGTCAGTACAGGGATGAAAAACTGTTTTTT.

The chain has TRBV28 and TRBJ1-4, with 7 bases fitting TRBD1. Germline V CDR1 and CDR2: MDHEN, SYDVKM. The trim removed 6 bases at V and 6 bases at J, leaving 7 bases unmatched. The CDR3 sequence is 14 residues long. This CDR3 reads CASSPTGRHEKLFF. CDR3 coding DNA: TGTGCCAGCAGCCCGACAGGGAGGCATGAAAAACTGTTTTTT. The variable domain in full, with the rest retrieved from reference TRBV28 and TRBJ1-4, is DVKVTQSSRYLVKRTGEKVFLECVQDMDHENMFWYRQDPGLGLRLIYFSYDVKMKEKGDIPEGYSVSREKKERFSLILESASTNQTSMYLCASSPTGRHEKLFFGSGTQLSVL.

This clone occurred once. The chain joins TRBV2 to TRBJ1-2; the D gene is possibly TRBD1 (5 bases). The germline V and J ends were trimmed by 4 bases and 5 bases, with 8 bases remaining between them. Germline assignment: CDR1 SNHLY and CDR2 FYNNEI. CDR3 length equals 12 residues. This CDR3 reads CASSARQYGYTF. CDR3 coding DNA: TGTGCCAGCAGTGCAAGACAGTATGGCTACACCTTC.

The chain uses TRBV7-2 and TRBJ2-2; D is ambiguous. Between the trimmed V and J ends, which lost 5 bases and 0 bases, there was a span of 7 bases. Germline CDR1 is SGHTA and CDR2 is FQGNSA. The CDR3 sequence is 14 residues long. CDR3 coding DNA: TGTGCCAGCAGCCTTACACCGAACACCGGGGAGCTGTTTTTT. It translates to CASSLTPNTGELFF. Based on the CDR3 plus reference TRBV7-2 and TRBJ2-2, the full variable domain is GAGVSQSPSNKVTEKGKDVELRCDPISGHTALYWYRQSLGQGLEFLIYFQGNSAPDKSGLPSDRFSAERTGGSVSTLTIQRTQQEDSAVYLCASSLTPNTGELFFGEGSRLTVL.

This clone was detected once. The V and J genes are TRBV11-3 and TRBJ2-4; tentative D call: TRBD2 (5 bases). Trimming stripped 7 bases from V and 0 bases from J, with 10 bases between. The CDR3 length is 14 residues. CDR1 and CDR2 (germline): SGHNT, YENEEA. The CDR3 loop reads CASIKDLAKNIQYF. CDR3 DNA sequence: TGTGCCAGCATCAAGGACTTAGCCAAAAACATTCAGTACTTC.

CDR3 loop: CASSHPSGGPYEQYF. In nucleotides, the CDR3 is TGTGCCAGCAGCCATCCTAGCGGAGGCCCCTACGAGCAGTACTTC. V and J are TRBV5-4 and TRBJ2-7; 7 nucleotides line up with TRBD2. The trim removed 4 bases at V and 2 bases at J, leaving 9 bases unmatched. Germline V lookup: CDR1 SGHNT, CDR2 YYREEE (reference sequence). The CDR3 runs 15 residues.

A word on this clone: Other DNA sequences of this sample code for an identical CDR3. This chain links TRBV5-1 with TRBJ1-2; 8 bases fit TRBD1. Germline V gives CDR1 SGHRS, CDR2 YFSETQ. J gave up 5 bases and V 0 bases, and 0 bases lay outside the gene matches. This CDR3 has 13 amino acids. CDR3 sequence: CASSLGTGYGYTF. The CDR3 DNA is TGCGCCAGCAGCTTGGGGACAGGGTATGGCTACACCTTC.

The V call is TRBV6-5, the J call TRBJ1-4; D gene uncertain. CDR3 length: 15 residues. The germline gives CDR1 MNHEY, CDR2 SVGAGI. The V and J ends lost 6 bases and 5 bases respectively, with 16 bases between them. The CDR3 DNA reads as TGTGCCAGCAGCAGTCAGGCGACCCCAAATGAAAAACTGTTTTTT. Amino acids: CASSSQATPNEKLFF.

The J gene is TRBJ2-1, the V gene TRBV6-2 or TRBV6-3, with 9 bases fitting TRBD2. V lost 4 bases to trimming and J lost 9 bases; unmatched junction nucleotides: 10. Germline V CDR1 and CDR2: MNHEY, SVGEGT. The CDR3 length is 15 residues. This CDR3 is CASSLVAGGRGEQFF. In nucleotides, the CDR3 is TGTGCCAGCAGTTTGGTGGCGGGAGGGCGAGGTGAGCAGTTCTTC.

This chain uses TRBV27 with TRBJ1-5; tentative D call: TRBD1 (5 bases). The ends were cut back, 6 bases at V and 0 bases at J, with 9 bases in the middle. This CDR3 has 14 residues. Germline loops: CDR1 MNHEY, CDR2 SMNVEV (reference sequence). The CDR3 spells CASRPTGSNQPQHF. DNA of the CDR3: TGTGCCAGCAGGCCAACAGGTAGCAATCAGCCCCAGCATTTT.